This T cell receptor (beta chain) was profiled in a study of T cells after yellow fever vaccination. The study's findings and limits: Subsequent booster samples again held most clones from primary vaccination (around 96% CD4, about 90% CD8). Contaminating bulk clonotypes could be abundant in FACS-sorted repertoires.

Concerning this clonotype: No antigen is known for it.

TCRdb itself ran the 5' RACE reads through MiXCR, one entry per CDR3 protein. The sample has hundreds of thousands of distinct CDR3 sequences; 10% to 15% are singletons. The CDR3 consists of 15 residues. Trimming removed 4 bases at V and 5 bases at J, with 20 bases between. Germline lookup yields CDR1 DFQATT and CDR2 SNEGSKA (reference sequence). Material: PBMCs, obtained on the day of the yellow fever booster vaccination. This receptor was obtained from a man aged 25-45 years who received the YFV17D yellow fever vaccine. The V and J genes are TRBV20-1 and TRBJ2-5, with D uncertain. As DNA, the CDR3 is TGCAGTGCTAAAATTGACTCGACGAAATCGGAGACCCAGTACTTC. Translation: CSAKIDSTKSETQYF.